This passage covers 10 T cell receptor beta chains from one sample sequenced in a study of OX40 agonist ivuxolimab in advanced cancers. Generated by immunoSEQ multiplex PCR, the TCRdb table keeps only in-frame clones and is missing some. This sample carries 85,000 to 100,000 clones, around 94% of them seen once, and the ten largest clones take around 0.18%. This material consisted of CD4+ or CD8+ T cells sorted from blood, taken in a trial of the OX40 agonist ivuxolimab. The receptors derive from an adult with an advanced solid tumor such as melanoma, head and neck, liver or kidney cancer.

The V gene is TRBV5-4, the J gene TRBJ1-1; D call uncertain. The germline V gene encodes CDR1 SGHNT and CDR2 YYREEE (reference sequence). The ends were cut back, 4 bases at V and 3 bases at J, with 13 bases in the middle. The CDR3 has 14 amino acids. The CDR3 DNA sequence: TGTGCCAGCAGCCCCCCGCTTAGGGACACTGAAGCTTTCTTT. Its translation is CASSPPLRDTEAFF.

The chain recombines TRBV7-2 with TRBJ2-4, with 12 bases matching TRBD2. Trimming at V came to 0 bases and at J to 3 bases, leaving 9 bases not matched to a gene. The CDR3 is 19 residues long. Germline values: CDR1 SGHTA, CDR2 FQGNSA. As DNA, the CDR3 is TGTGCCAGCAGCTTAGCCCCTGGACTAGCGGGGACGGGCAAAAACATTCAGTACTTC. This sequence encodes CASSLAPGLAGTGKNIQYF.

The chain uses TRBV7-2 and TRBJ2-7; no reliable D call. CDR1 SGHTA and CDR2 FQGNSA come from the germline V gene. V was clipped by 5 bases and J by 2 bases, with 10 bases between them. The CDR3 sequence is 13 residues long. Here the CDR3 DNA reads TGTGCCAGCAGCGTGGGAAATACCTACGAGCAGTACTTC. Protein: CASSVGNTYEQYF.

This chain links TRBV11-2 with TRBJ1-1; D is undetermined. There are 13 residues in the CDR3. The germline V gene encodes CDR1 SGHAT and CDR2 FQNNGV. V lost 5 bases to trimming and J lost 0 bases, with 7 bases between them. CDR3 loop: CASSGAMNTEAFF. The CDR3 coding sequence is TGTGCCAGCAGCGGAGCGATGAACACTGAAGCTTTCTTT.

The DNA of the CDR3 is TGTGCCAGCAGTTCCACCGGGACAGGGGGCAAGAATTTTGGCTACACCTTC. It is translated as CASSSTGTGGKNFGYTF. This sequence joins TRBV28 and TRBJ1-2, with 12 bases fitting TRBD1. The CDR3 length is 17 residues. From germline, CDR1 is MDHEN and CDR2 SYDVKM. V lost 4 bases and J lost 7; bases outside the gene matches: 13.

The chain uses TRBV5-1 and TRBJ2-3, with a tentative D call TRBD2 (5 bases). Looked up from germline, CDR1 is SGHRS and CDR2 is YFSETQ. The CDR3 spans 14 residues. Trimming took 2 bases from V and 4 from J, leaving 11 bases between them. The CDR3 region is CASSLTGLSDTQYF. CDR3 coding DNA: TGCGCCAGCAGCTTAACCGGACTTTCAGATACGCAGTATTTT.

The chain recombines TRBV28 with TRBJ1-2; D remains ambiguous. CDR1 and CDR2 (germline): MDHEN, SYDVKM. There are 11 residues in the CDR3. V gave up 8 bases and J gave up 6 bases, with 10 bases separating them. The CDR3 here is CASGSFDGYTF. The CDR3 DNA is TGTGCCAGCGGGTCATTCGATGGCTACACCTTC.

The rearrangement links TRBV6-6 to TRBJ1-2; D call uncertain. Germline assignment: CDR1 MNHNY and CDR2 SVGAGI (reference sequence). Trimming pared 7 bases from V and 4 bases from J, leaving 13 bases between. The CDR3 extends over 13 amino acids. The CDR3 nucleotides read TGTGCCAGCACCAAAGACACATTCTATGGCTACACCTTC. Protein product: CASTKDTFYGYTF.

This chain connects TRBV4-3 to TRBJ2-3, with D tentatively TRBD1 or TRBD2 (5 bases each). The CDR3 spans 15 residues. CDR1 is LGHNA and CDR2 is YSLEER in the germline V gene. Between the trimmed V and J ends, which lost 2 bases and 4 bases, there was a span of 13 bases. CDR3 DNA: TGCGCCAGCAGCCAACTGGGTCGGGGCCCAGATACGCAGTATTTT. This gives the protein CASSQLGRGPDTQYF.

V is TRBV6-1 and J is TRBJ1-2, with 7 bases that match TRBD1. Germline assignment: CDR1 MNHNS and CDR2 SASEGT. With V trimmed by 3 bases and J by 5 bases, 15 bases remained unmatched. The length of the CDR3 is 17 residues. In DNA form, the CDR3 reads TGTGCCAGCAGTGATAACCCTGCATCAGGGGGATTTTATGGCTACACCTTC. It codes for CASSDNPASGGFYGYTF.